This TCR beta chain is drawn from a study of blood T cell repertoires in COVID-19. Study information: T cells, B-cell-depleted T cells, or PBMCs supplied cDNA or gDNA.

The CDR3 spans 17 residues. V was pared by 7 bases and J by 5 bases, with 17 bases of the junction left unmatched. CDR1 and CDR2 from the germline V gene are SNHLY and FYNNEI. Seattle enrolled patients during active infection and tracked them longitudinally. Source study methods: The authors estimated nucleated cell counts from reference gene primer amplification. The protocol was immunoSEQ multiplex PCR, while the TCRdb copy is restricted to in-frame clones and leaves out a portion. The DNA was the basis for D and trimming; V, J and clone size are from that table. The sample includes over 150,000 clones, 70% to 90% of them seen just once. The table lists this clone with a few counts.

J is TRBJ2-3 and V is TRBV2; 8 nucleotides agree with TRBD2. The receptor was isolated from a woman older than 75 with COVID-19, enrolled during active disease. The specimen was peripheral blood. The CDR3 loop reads CASIRTRPGLVKDTQYF. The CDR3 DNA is TGTGCCAGCATCAGAACGCGGCCGGGACTAGTTAAAGATACGCAGTATTTT.